This paragraph reports one TCR beta chain. The table lists this clonotype with a few counts. The antigen this receptor binds is unknown. Base quality data are lacking; no much larger clone is found one base away. This entry belongs to a study of human T cells and chemical hapten exposure (dated by TCRdb to about 2021). About the full investigation: For sensitization, 2% DPC in acetone was applied to an approximately 2 cm by approximately 2 cm area of upper inner arm skin. Patch testing on the upper back used Finn chambers containing 0.01% DPC, with scoring done after 6 days according to International Contact Dermatitis Research Group standards. Throughout the approximately 25-week study period, patients were also given weekly therapeutic DPC doses on the scalp. Most of the patients in the cohort were female, and the cohort covered alopecia areata with under or over 50% scalp involvement, alopecia totalis and alopecia universalis. Libraries were pooled for sequencing, and per-sample TCR yields varied mainly because of small differences in library volumes within the pool. Under 30 alopecia patients gave blood for TCR sequencing at one to four time points (pre-sensitization, 2, 6 and 24 weeks). Peripheral blood TCR repertoire changes were tracked in vivo in alopecia patients during primary and secondary sensitization to the hapten diphenylcyclopropenone (DPC). Blood samples were taken from patients before sensitization (week 0) and at 2, 6 and about 24 weeks after DPC sensitization.

The library was built by means of RACE. TCRdb lists the instrument as NextSeq 500. During library preparation, unique molecular identifiers were attached to individual cDNA molecules so that TCRs could be counted in a quantitative, reproducible way. Both TCR alpha and TCR beta chains were sequenced from each blood RNA sample. In the source study's methods: The median number of TCRs per sample was around 100,000, ranging from roughly 20,000 to 700,000. V, J and CDR3 annotation of the TCR reads was carried out using the Decombinator software suite. Every sample was subsampled to the same number of TCRs (28,000) for the PS versus PT1 abundance plots. TCRs were defined as expanded if absent before sensitization and observed at least eight times at the 2-week time point. Using fastp at Q25 and MiXCR, TCRdb reprocessed the public reads and kept productive beta chains. Rows with a matching CDR3 protein are joined into one entry that keeps the most common DNA and genes. The V and J calls and clone size come from TCRdb's table, not from the authors' own analysis. Recorded for this sample are about 81,000 distinct CDR3 sequences; 10% to 13% of them occurred a single time. About 2.3% of the sample belongs to the ten largest clones.

What the work shows at the level of the full study, not this receptor alone: Significantly more large CDR3 similarity clusters were formed by expanded TCRs than by pre-sensitization or healthy control sets, consistent with antigen-driven responses. After repeated subsampling, changes were observed in the strength of the expansion versus patch-test correlation and in the threshold at which the correlation became significant. No change with DPC sensitization was found in the number of TCRs above 1 in 1000 frequency, and no evidence of global repertoire structure alterations was found. Patch test score correlated positively with the number of PT1 expanded TCRs, reaching significance at thresholds 8, 16 and 32 but not at 4. Because all patients had alopecia, a presumed autoimmune disease, the immune response of the patients might differ from that of healthy individuals.

V trim: 1 base; J trim: 7 bases; unmatched bases: 4. Taken from the germline V gene, the CDR1 and CDR2 loops are SGDLS and YYNGEE. From the cysteine up to the phenylalanine, the CDR3 has a length of 14 residues. Of all the DNA, just the CDR3 is kept, 42 bases in frame from base 1. Interpreted using the paper, the time point label stands for: patch test 2, 6 weeks after DPC sensitization. Interpreted using the paper, the treatment or condition label stands for: therapeutic diphenylcyclopropenone sensitization with weekly scalp DPC. Blood at each patch-test visit was drawn before the patch test was applied. Eligible patients were aged 18 to 70, diagnosed with alopecia, deemed suitable for DPC therapy, and excluded if pregnant. Total RNA was isolated from unfractionated whole blood collected in Tempus Blood RNA tubes.

Material: whole blood, obtained in connection with sensitization to the hapten diphenylcyclopropenone (DPC). The sequence derives from a woman aged 30 to 39 with alopecia areata. Some clones in this sample may be carry-over from other donors' samples. The chain joins TRBV9 to TRBJ2-1; TRBD2 lines up with 8 middle nucleotides. The DNA sequence is given as TGTGCCAGCAGCGTAAGCGGGGGAAGTAATGAGCAGTTCTTC. It translates as CASSVSGGSNEQFF.